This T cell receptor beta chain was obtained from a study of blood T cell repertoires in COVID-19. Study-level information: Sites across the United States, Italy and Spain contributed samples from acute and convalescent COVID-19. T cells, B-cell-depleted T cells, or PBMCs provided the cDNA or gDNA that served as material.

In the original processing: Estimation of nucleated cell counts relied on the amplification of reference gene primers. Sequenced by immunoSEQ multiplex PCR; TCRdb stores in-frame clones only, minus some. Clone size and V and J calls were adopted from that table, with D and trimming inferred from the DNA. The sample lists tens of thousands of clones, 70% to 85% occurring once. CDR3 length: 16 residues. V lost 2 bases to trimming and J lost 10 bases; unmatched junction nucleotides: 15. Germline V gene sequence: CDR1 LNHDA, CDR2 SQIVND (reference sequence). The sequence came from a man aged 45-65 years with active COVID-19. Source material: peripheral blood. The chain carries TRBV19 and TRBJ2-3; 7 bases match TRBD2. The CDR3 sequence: CASSILTSSLGVAQYF. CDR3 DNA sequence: TGTGCCAGTAGTATATTGACTAGCAGTCTCGGTGTCGCGCAGTATTTT.